Included here is one TCR beta chain sequence, with context. Its specificity is unknown. Axillary draining lymph nodes of breast cancer patients supplied the node samples. V lost 0 bases and J 7 bases, leaving 7 bases between the germline ends. The CDR3 totals 13 residues. Germline V lookup: CDR1 SGDLS, CDR2 YYNGEE. MiXCR, run by TCRdb on the multiplex PCR reads, gives a single entry per CDR3 protein. The sample carries about 200,000 distinct CDR3 sequences, approximately 30% recorded once. The entry originates in a study of breast tumors, draining lymph nodes, adjacent tissues. Study conclusions and caveats: Data fit most tumor T cells coming from lymph node, expanding in tumor.

The sequenced material came from axillary lymph node tissue. V gene TRBV9 combines with J gene TRBJ1-4; D gene uncertain. The clonotype was recovered from a female donor with breast cancer. Some clones in this sample may be carry-over from other donors' samples. CDR3 sequence: CASSVGAGEKLFF. The DNA of the CDR3 is TGTGCCAGCAGCGTAGGGGCGGGTGAAAAACTGTTTTTT.